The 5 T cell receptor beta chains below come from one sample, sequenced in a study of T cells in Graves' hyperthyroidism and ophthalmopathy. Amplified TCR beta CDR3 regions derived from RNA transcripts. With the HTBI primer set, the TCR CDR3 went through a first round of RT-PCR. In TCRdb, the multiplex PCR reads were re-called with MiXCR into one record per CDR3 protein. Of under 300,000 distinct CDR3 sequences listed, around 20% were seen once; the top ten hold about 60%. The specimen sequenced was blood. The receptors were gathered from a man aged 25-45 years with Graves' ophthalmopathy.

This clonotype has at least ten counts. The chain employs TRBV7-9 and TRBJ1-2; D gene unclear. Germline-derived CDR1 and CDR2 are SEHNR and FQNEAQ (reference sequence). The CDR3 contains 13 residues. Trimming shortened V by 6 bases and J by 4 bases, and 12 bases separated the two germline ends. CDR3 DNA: TGTGCCAGCAGTACACCGTCGGGCTATGGCTACACCTTC. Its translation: CASSTPSGYGYTF. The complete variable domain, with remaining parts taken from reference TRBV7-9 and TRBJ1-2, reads DTGVSQNPRHKITKRGQNVTFRCDPISEHNRLYWYRQTLGQGPEFLTYFQNEAQLEKSRLLSDRFSAERPKGSFSTLEIQRTEQGDSAMYLCASSTPSGYGYTFGSGTRLTVV.

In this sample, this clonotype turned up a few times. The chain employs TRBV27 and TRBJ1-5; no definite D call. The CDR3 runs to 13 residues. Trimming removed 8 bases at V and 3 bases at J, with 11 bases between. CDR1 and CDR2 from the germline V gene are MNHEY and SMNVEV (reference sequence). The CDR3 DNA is TGTGCCAGCTCGAGGCAGTACAATCAGCCCCAGCATTTT. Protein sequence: CASSRQYNQPQHF.

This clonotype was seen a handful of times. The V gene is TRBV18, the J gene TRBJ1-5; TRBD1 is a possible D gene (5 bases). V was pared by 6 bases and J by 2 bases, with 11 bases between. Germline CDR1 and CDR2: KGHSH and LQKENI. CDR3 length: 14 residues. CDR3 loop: CASSTARGNQPQHF. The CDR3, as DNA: TGTGCCAGCTCGACAGCTCGTGGCAATCAGCCCCAGCATTTT.

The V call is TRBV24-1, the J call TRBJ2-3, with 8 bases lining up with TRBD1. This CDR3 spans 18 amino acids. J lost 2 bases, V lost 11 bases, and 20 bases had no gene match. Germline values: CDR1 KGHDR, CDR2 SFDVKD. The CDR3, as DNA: TGTGCCAACCCAGAGGACAGGGATTTGAAGCGGGTCACAGATACGCAGTATTTT. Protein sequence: CANPEDRDLKRVTDTQYF.

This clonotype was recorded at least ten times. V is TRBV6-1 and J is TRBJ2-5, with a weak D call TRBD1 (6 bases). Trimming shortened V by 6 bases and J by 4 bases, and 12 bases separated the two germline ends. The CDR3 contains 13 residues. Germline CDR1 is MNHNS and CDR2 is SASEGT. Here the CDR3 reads CASRNTRGETQYF. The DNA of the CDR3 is TGTGCCAGCAGAAATACCAGGGGAGAGACCCAGTACTTC.